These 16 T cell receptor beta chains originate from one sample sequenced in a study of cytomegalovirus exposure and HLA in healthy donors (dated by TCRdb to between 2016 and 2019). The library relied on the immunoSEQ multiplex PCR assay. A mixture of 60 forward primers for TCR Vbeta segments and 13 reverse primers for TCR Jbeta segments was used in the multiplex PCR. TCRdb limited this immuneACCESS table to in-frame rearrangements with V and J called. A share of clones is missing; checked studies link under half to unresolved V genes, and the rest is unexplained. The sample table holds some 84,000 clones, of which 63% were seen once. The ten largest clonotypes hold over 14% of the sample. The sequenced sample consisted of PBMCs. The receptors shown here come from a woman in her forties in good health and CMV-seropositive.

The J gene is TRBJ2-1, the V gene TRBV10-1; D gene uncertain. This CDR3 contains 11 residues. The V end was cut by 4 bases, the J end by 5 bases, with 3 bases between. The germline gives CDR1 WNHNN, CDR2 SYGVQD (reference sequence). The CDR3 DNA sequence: TGCGCCAGCAGTGGTAACAATGAGCAGTTCTTC. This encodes CASSGNNEQFF.

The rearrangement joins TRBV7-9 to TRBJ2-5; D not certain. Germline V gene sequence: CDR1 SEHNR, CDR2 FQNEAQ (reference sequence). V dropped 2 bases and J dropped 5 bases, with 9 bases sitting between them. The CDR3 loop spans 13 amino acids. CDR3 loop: CASSLTGLETQYF. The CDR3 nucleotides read TGTGCCAGCAGCTTAACGGGTTTGGAGACCCAGTACTTC.

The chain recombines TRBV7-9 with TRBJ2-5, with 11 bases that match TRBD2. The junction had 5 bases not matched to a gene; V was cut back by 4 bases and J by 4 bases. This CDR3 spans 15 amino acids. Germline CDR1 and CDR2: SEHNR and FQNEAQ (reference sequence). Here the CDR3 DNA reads TGTGCCAGCAGCTCGACTAGCGGGATAGCAGAGACCCAGTACTTC. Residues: CASSSTSGIAETQYF.

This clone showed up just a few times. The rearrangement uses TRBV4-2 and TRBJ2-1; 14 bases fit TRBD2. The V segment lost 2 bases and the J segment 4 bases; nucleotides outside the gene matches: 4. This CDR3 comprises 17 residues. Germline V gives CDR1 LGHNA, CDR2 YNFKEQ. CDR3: CASSQPGTSGSYNEQFF. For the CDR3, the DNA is TGTGCCAGCAGCCAACCCGGGACTAGCGGGAGTTACAATGAGCAGTTCTTC.

The CDR3 region is CASSLEPGLAREQYF. The CDR3 DNA reads as TGCGCCAGCAGCTTGGAGCCGGGACTAGCGCGGGAGCAGTACTTC. This chain connects TRBV5-1 to TRBJ2-7; 10 positions agree with TRBD2. Trimming removed 0 bases from V and 7 bases from J; junction bases left unmatched: 7. CDR1 is SGHRS, CDR2 YFSETQ, per germline. The CDR3 loop spans 15 amino acids.

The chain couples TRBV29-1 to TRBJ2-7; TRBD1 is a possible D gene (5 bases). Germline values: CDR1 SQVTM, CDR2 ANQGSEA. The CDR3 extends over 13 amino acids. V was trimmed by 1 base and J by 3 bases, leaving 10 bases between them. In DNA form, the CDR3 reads TGCAGCGTTGAAGGTGGGGCATTCTACGAGCAGTACTTC. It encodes CSVEGGAFYEQYF.

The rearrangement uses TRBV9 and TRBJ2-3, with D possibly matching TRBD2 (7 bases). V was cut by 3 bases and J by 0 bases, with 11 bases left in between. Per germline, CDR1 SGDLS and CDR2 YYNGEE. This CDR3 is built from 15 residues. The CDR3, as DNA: TGTGCCAGCAGCGCGAGGGGGGGGAGCACAGATACGCAGTATTTT. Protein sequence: CASSARGGSTDTQYF.

CDR3 protein: CASSPRGGAKNIQYF. The CDR3 DNA sequence: TGTGCCAGCAGCCCCAGGGGCGGAGCCAAAAACATTCAGTACTTC. This chain joins TRBV7-9 and TRBJ2-4; tentatively, D is TRBD1 (6 bases). Trimming removed 5 bases from V and 0 bases from J, with 11 bases in between. CDR3 length: 15 amino acids. Germline CDR1 SEHNR, CDR2 FQNEAQ (reference sequence). The full variable domain, rest sourced from reference TRBV7-9 and TRBJ2-4, is DTGVSQNPRHKITKRGQNVTFRCDPISEHNRLYWYRQTLGQGPEFLTYFQNEAQLEKSRLLSDRFSAERPKGSFSTLEIQRTEQGDSAMYLCASSPRGGAKNIQYFGAGTRLSVL.

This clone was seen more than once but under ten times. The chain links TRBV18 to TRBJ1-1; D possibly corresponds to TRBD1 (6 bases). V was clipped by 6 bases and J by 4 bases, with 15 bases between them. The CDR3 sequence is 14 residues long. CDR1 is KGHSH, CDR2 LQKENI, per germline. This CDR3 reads CASSLEGGTTEAFF. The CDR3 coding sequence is TGTGCCAGCTCGCTCGAGGGGGGGACCACTGAAGCTTTCTTT.

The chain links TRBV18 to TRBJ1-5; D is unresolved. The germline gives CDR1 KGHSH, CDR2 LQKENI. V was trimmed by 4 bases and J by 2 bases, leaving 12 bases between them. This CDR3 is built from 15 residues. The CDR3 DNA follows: TGTGCCAGCTCACTCAACAATGGCCGCAATCAGCCCCAGCATTTT. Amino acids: CASSLNNGRNQPQHF.

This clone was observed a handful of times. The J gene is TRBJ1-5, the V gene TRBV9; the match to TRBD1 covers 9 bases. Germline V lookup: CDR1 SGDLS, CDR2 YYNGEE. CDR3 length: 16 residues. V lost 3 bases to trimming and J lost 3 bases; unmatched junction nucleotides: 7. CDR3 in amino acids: CASSEGQGNFNQPQHF. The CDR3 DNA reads TGTGCCAGCAGCGAGGGACAGGGAAATTTCAATCAGCCCCAGCATTTT.

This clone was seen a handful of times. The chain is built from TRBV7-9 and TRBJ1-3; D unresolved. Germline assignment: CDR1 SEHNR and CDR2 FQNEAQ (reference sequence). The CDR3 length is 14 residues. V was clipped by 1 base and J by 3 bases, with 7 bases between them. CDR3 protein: CASSLGSIGNTIYF. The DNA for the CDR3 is TGTGCCAGCAGCTTAGGTAGTATTGGAAACACCATATATTTT.

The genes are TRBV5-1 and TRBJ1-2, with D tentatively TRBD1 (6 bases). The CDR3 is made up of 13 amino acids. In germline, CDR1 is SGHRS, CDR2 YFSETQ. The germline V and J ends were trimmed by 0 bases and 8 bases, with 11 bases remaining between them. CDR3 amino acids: CASSLGQEEGYTF. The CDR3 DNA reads TGCGCCAGCAGCTTGGGACAGGAGGAAGGCTACACCTTC.

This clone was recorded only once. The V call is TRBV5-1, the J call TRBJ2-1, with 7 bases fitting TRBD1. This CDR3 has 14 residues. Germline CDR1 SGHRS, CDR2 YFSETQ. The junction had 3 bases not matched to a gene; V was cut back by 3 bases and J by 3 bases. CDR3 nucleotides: TGCGCCAGCAGCTCGACAGGGAACTACAATGAGCAGTTCTTC. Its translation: CASSSTGNYNEQFF. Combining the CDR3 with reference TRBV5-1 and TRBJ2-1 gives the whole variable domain KAGVTQTPRYLIKTRGQQVTLSCSPISGHRSVSWYQQTPGQGLQFLFEYFSETQRNKGNFPGRFSGRQFSNSRSEMNVSTLELGDSALYLCASSSTGNYNEQFFGPGTRLTVL.

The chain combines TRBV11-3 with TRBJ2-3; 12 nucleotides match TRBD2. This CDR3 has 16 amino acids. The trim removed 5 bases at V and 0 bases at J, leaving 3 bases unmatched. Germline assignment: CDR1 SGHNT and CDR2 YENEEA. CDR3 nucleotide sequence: TGTGCCAGCAGCCTCGGACTAGCGGGAAGCACAGATACGCAGTATTTT. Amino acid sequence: CASSLGLAGSTDTQYF.

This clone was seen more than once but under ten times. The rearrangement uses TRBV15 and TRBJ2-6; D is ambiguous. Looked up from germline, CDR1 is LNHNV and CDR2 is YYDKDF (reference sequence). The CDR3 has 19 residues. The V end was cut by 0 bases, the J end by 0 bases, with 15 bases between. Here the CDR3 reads CATSRDFLSSGSGANVLTF. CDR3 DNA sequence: TGTGCCACCAGCAGAGATTTTTTGTCGTCGGGCTCTGGGGCCAACGTCCTGACTTTC.